What follows are 20 T cell receptor beta chains derived from one specimen sequenced in a study of shared clonotypes between healthy human individuals. Using immunoSEQ multiplex PCR, the repertoire was profiled, and TCRdb retains in-frame clones only, with some absent. The table records 1,500,000 or so clones, about 98.5% of them present only once. What was sequenced was naive CD4+ T cells sorted from blood. The subset denotes: CD45RA+ positively selected. These receptors originate from a man aged 25-45 years in good health.

Note on this clone: The same CDR3 arises from other DNA sequences in this sample as well. The chain employs TRBV9 and TRBJ2-5; TRBD1 is a possible D gene (5 bases). V gave up 2 bases and J gave up 5 bases, with 10 bases separating them. Germline CDR1 reads SGDLS; CDR2 reads YYNGEE. This CDR3 is 13 amino acids long. CDR3 nucleotide sequence: TGTGCCAGCAGCGTCGACAGTCGGGAGACCCAGTACTTC. Its translation is CASSVDSRETQYF.

The chain carries TRBV6-5 and TRBJ2-5; 14 bases fit TRBD2. V lost 7 bases, J lost 7 bases, and 8 bases stayed unmatched. In germline, CDR1 is MNHEY, CDR2 SVGAGI. The CDR3 has 15 amino acids. The DNA for the CDR3 is TGTGCCAGCAAAGGGACTAGCGGGAGATCGGGGACCCAGTACTTC. Amino acids: CASKGTSGRSGTQYF.

The chain couples TRBV6-5 to TRBJ1-1, with a weak D call TRBD1 (6 bases). V lost 8 bases, J lost 1 base, and 14 bases lay in between. Per germline, CDR1 MNHEY and CDR2 SVGAGI. The CDR3 length is 14 residues. CDR3 nucleotides: TGTGCCAGCCTTAGGCCAGGGGCGAACACTGAAGCTTTCTTT. It translates to CASLRPGANTEAFF.

The rearrangement uses TRBV2 and TRBJ2-1; D not certain. Germline CDR1 and CDR2: SNHLY and FYNNEI. The V and J ends lost 8 bases and 8 bases respectively, with 13 bases between them. The CDR3 sequence is 12 residues long. The CDR3 reads CASRPQFDEQFF. CDR3 sequence (DNA): TGTGCCAGCCGCCCCCAATTTGATGAGCAGTTCTTC.

The V call is TRBV5-1, the J call TRBJ1-1; maybe TRBD1 (5 bases). Germline CDR1 and CDR2: SGHRS and YFSETQ. The CDR3 extends over 15 amino acids. Trimming pared 5 bases from V and 4 bases from J, leaving 18 bases between. Written as DNA, the CDR3 is TGCGCCAGCAGAGAGATGGGGGTTCAAGGCACTGAAGCTTTCTTT. Amino acid sequence: CASREMGVQGTEAFF.

This sequence joins TRBV18 and TRBJ2-1; tentatively, D is TRBD1 or TRBD2 (6 bases each). Germline CDR1 and CDR2: KGHSH and LQKENI. CDR3 length: 18 residues. The V and J ends lost 5 bases and 2 bases respectively, with 22 bases between them. In nucleotides, the CDR3 is TGTGCCAGCTCAGCAGGCAATTGGGGGGCCGTGACCTACAATGAGCAGTTCTTC. Amino acids: CASSAGNWGAVTYNEQFF.

The CDR3: CASSHRRTLQETQYF. The CDR3 DNA sequence: TGTGCCAGCAGCCATAGAAGGACCTTGCAAGAGACCCAGTACTTC. The chain uses TRBV14 and TRBJ2-5; the D is unclear. The CDR3 loop spans 15 amino acids. Germline V gene lookup returns CDR1 SGHDN and CDR2 FVKESK. Between the trimmed V and J ends, which lost 3 bases and 2 bases, there was a span of 13 bases.

The chain employs TRBV18 and TRBJ2-2; D is possibly TRBD1 (6 bases). The CDR3 spans 15 residues. CDR1 is KGHSH, CDR2 LQKENI, per germline. With 2 bases removed from V and 6 bases from J, the gap between germline ends came to 13 bases. CDR3 in DNA: TGTGCCAGCTCACCAAGCAGGGGCAGCTCCGGGGAGCTGTTTTTT. Translating it yields CASSPSRGSSGELFF. Full variable domain (outside the CDR3, taken from reference TRBV18 and TRBJ2-2): NAGVMQNPRHLVRRRGQEARLRCSPMKGHSHVYWYRQLPEEGLKFMVYLQKENIIDESGMPKERFSAEFPKEGPSILRIQQVVRGDSAAYFCASSPSRGSSGELFFGEGSRLTVL.

The V call is TRBV5-1, the J call TRBJ2-7; D remains ambiguous. The V gene lost 4 bases and the J gene lost 5 bases, with 16 bases spanning the gap. The CDR3 runs 14 residues. In germline, CDR1 is SGHRS, CDR2 YFSETQ. CDR3 sequence: CASSRNGLANEQYF. DNA of the CDR3: TGCGCCAGCAGCCGAAACGGCCTCGCAAACGAGCAGTACTTC.

The gene calls are TRBV9 and TRBJ1-2; D perhaps matches TRBD1 (6 bases). CDR3 length equals 14 residues. Germline values: CDR1 SGDLS, CDR2 YYNGEE. Trimming removed 3 bases at V and 4 bases at J, with 13 bases between. The chain's CDR3 is CASSATGLIYGYTF. In DNA form, the CDR3 reads TGTGCCAGCAGCGCGACAGGCCTAATCTATGGCTACACCTTC.

The chain couples TRBV15 to TRBJ1-3; no definite D call. The CDR3 is 14 amino acids. V gave up 0 bases and J gave up 4 bases, with 7 bases separating them. CDR1 is LNHNV, CDR2 YYDKDF, per germline (reference sequence). CDR3 loop: CATSRDLAGNTIYF. The CDR3 nucleotides are TGTGCCACCAGCAGAGATTTGGCCGGAAACACCATATATTTT.

V usage is TRBV6-5 and J usage is TRBJ2-1, with 7 positions matching TRBD1. V shed 6 bases, J shed 0 bases, and the junction held 5 bases outside the gene matches. Germline CDR1 reads MNHEY; CDR2 reads SVGAGI. CDR3 length: 15 residues. The CDR3 DNA sequence: TGTGCCAGCAGCTGGGACAGAACCTCCTACAATGAGCAGTTCTTC. Translating it yields CASSWDRTSYNEQFF.

V is TRBV7-2 and J is TRBJ2-3; 12 nucleotides agree with TRBD2. From germline, CDR1 is SGHTA and CDR2 FQGNSA. The CDR3 sequence is 14 residues long. Trimming cost V 4 bases and J 5 bases; bases outside gene matches: 1. The CDR3 nucleotides read TGTGCCAGCAGCTCGGGACTAGCGGGAGATACGCAGTATTTT. Its protein is CASSSGLAGDTQYF.

V usage is TRBV19 and J usage is TRBJ2-5; 11 bases agree with TRBD1. The CDR3 covers 16 residues. The V and J ends lost 5 bases and 5 bases, in that order; junction bases with no gene match: 10. Germline CDR1 reads LNHDA; CDR2 reads SQIVND (reference sequence). CDR3 bases: TGTGCCAGTAGTGCGGACAGGGGGCGCCCCGGGGAGACCCAGTACTTC. Translating gives CASSADRGRPGETQYF.

CDR3 DNA: TGTGCCAGCAGGGTTAGACTAGTAGCCTACAATGAGCAGTTCTTC. Encoded protein: CASRVRLVAYNEQFF. The rearrangement links TRBV6-5 to TRBJ2-1, with a tentative D call TRBD2 (6 bases). CDR3 length: 15 amino acids. The germline gives CDR1 MNHEY, CDR2 SVGAGI. V dropped 6 bases and J dropped 2 bases, with 14 bases sitting between them.

This sequence joins TRBV5-4 and TRBJ2-1; tentatively, D is TRBD1 (6 bases). The CDR3 loop spans 12 amino acids. CDR1 and CDR2 from the germline V gene are SGHNT and YYREEE (reference sequence). Trimming shortened V by 5 bases and J by 10 bases, and 13 bases separated the two germline ends. CDR3 region: CASRREGTEQFF. In nucleotides, the CDR3 is TGTGCCAGCAGGCGTGAAGGGACAGAGCAGTTCTTC.

This chain connects TRBV28 to TRBJ2-1; 9 bases fit TRBD1. CDR1 and CDR2 from the germline V gene are MDHEN and SYDVKM. V lost 7 bases and J lost 7; bases outside the gene matches: 14. This CDR3 is built from 16 residues. CDR3 sequence (DNA): TGTGCCAGCACCGCCCCCGGACAGGGGCTAAGGAATGAGCAGTTCTTC. Encoded protein: CASTAPGQGLRNEQFF.

The chain carries TRBV14 and TRBJ1-1; no clear D gene. This CDR3 is built from 14 residues. Germline loops: CDR1 SGHDN, CDR2 FVKESK. V was clipped by 1 base and J by 3 bases, with 9 bases between them. CDR3 region: CASSQGGEYTEAFF. DNA of the CDR3: TGTGCCAGCAGCCAAGGGGGAGAGTACACTGAAGCTTTCTTT.

The chain links TRBV15 to TRBJ1-4; D uncertain. Germline assignment: CDR1 LNHNV and CDR2 YYDKDF (reference sequence). The CDR3 is 14 residues long. The V end lost 8 bases, the J end lost 2 bases, and 12 bases lay between the germline ends. This CDR3 is CATRLRATNEKLFF. CDR3 DNA sequence: TGTGCCACCCGTCTAAGGGCGACTAATGAAAAACTGTTTTTT.

The CDR3 is CASSLLAGDTGELFF. The CDR3 nucleotides read TGTGCCAGCAGCTTATTAGCGGGAGACACCGGGGAGCTGTTTTTT. The chain employs TRBV11-3 and TRBJ2-2; 9 positions agree with TRBD2. The J segment lost 3 bases and the V segment lost 2 bases, leaving 1 base of the junction unmatched. The CDR3 runs 15 residues. CDR1 SGHNT and CDR2 YENEEA come from the germline V gene. The variable domain in full, completed from reference TRBV11-3 and TRBJ2-2, reads EAGVVQSPRYKIIEKKQPVAFWCNPISGHNTLYWYLQNLGQGPELLIRYENEEAVDDSQLPKDRFSAERLKGVDSTLKIQPAELGDSAVYLCASSLLAGDTGELFFGEGSRLTVL.